This TCR beta chain was retrieved from a study of shared clonotypes between healthy human individuals. The input for sorted-subset replicate PCRs was approximately 200 ng DNA, 25,000 to 35,000 T cell genomes. In the study's own analysis: Filtering of immunoSEQ junctional sequences could not match full-length read filtering. Clones were sequenced by immunoSEQ multiplex PCR, and TCRdb holds only the in-frame ones, with some missing. For V, J and clone size, that table is used; D and trimming come from the DNA. The sample lists some 2.1 million clones, 85% to 95% occurring once. As defined, naive CD8 cells were CD45RO-negative and positively selected for CCR7, with terminally differentiated effector memory CD45RA+ cells excluded. Healthy HIV-negative adults without recent acute infections or vaccinations served as donors. There are 15 residues in the CDR3. The V gene lost 2 bases and the J gene lost 3 bases, with 14 bases spanning the gap. CDR1 and CDR2 from the germline V gene are MNHNS and SASEGT.

As to this clone: Its target is not known.

General study results and limits: Naive CD4 clonotype sharing across a handful of donors was 5% to 6%.

Sequenced input: naive CD8+ T cells sorted from blood. This chain connects TRBV6-1 to TRBJ2-7; D may be TRBD2 (6 bases). The TCR was taken from a young man in good health. The DNA of the CDR3 is TGTGCCAGCAGTGAAACGGGGGTATCTTACTACGAGCAGTACTTC. It specifies CASSETGVSYYEQYF.